This T cell receptor beta chain was sequenced for a study of blood T cell repertoires in COVID-19. Authors' analysis steps: Amplification of reference gene primers provided the estimated nucleated cell counts. Measured with immunoSEQ multiplex PCR; TCRdb has only the in-frame clones, and not every one. V and J calls plus clone size are reproduced from that table; the DNA served to infer D and trimming. The sample shows over 120,000 clones, over 60% of them seen only once. Trimming left V 5 bases short and J 0 bases short, with 13 bases between. This CDR3 comprises 15 residues. Germline CDR1 SEHNR, CDR2 FQNEAQ (reference sequence).

The TCR comes from an elderly woman with active or convalescent COVID-19. This chain connects TRBV7-9 to TRBJ2-5; no reliable D call. The sample taken for sequencing was peripheral blood. CDR3 sequence reads: CASSHRSEYQETQYF. In nucleotides, the CDR3 is TGTGCCAGCAGCCACCGGTCCGAGTACCAAGAGACCCAGTACTTC.